Listed below are T cell receptor beta chains from one sample, sequenced in a study of blood T cell repertoires in COVID-19. Assay used: immunoSEQ multiplex PCR; TCRdb lists only in-frame clones, some missing. The sample consists of 200,000 to 250,000 clones, 82% of them appearing once. Sequenced material: peripheral blood. The receptors shown here come from a woman older than 75 with acute or convalescent COVID-19. Both conserved end residues are part of each CDR3. Fields, in order: CDR3 length, D gene, J gene, clone size, V gene, CDR3 protein, CDR3 DNA. A D gene is named only where the DNA matches it firmly. Some rows mark clone size as missing; the rest say once, few, many or name a class of expanded clone.

14,NA,TRBJ1-4,NA,TRBV5-4,CASSRQDNREKLFF,TGTGCCAGCAGCCGACAGGATAATCGTGAAAAACTGTTTTTT
15,TRBD2,TRBJ2-7,NA,TRBV4-1,CASSPTSGSLYEQYF,TGCGCCAGCAGCCCGACTAGCGGGAGCTTGTACGAGCAGTACTTC
15,TRBD1,TRBJ1-1,once,TRBV6-2/TRBV6-3,CASSSPRDRDTEAFF,TGTGCCAGCAGTTCTCCCCGGGACAGGGACACTGAAGCTTTCTTT
14,NA,TRBJ1-2,once,TRBV5-1,CASSSELANYGYTF,TGCGCCAGCAGCTCGGAGTTAGCTAACTATGGCTACACCTTC
14,TRBD2,TRBJ2-1,NA,TRBV4-3,CASSQAGLAGEQFF,TGCGCCAGCAGCCAAGCTGGACTAGCGGGTGAGCAGTTCTTC
20,TRBD2,TRBJ2-4,NA,TRBV15,CATSRARGGNTNLAKNIQYF,TGTGCCACCAGCAGAGCTCGCGGGGGGAATACCAACCTAGCCAAAAACATTCAGTACTTC
15,TRBD1,TRBJ2-1,few,TRBV2,CASSEQGQGINEQFF,TGTGCCAGCAGTGAACAGGGACAGGGAATAAATGAGCAGTTCTTC
17,NA,TRBJ2-4,once,TRBV5-6,CASSLEPVGRAKNIQYF,TGTGCCAGCAGCTTGGAACCGGTGGGGAGGGCCAAAAACATTCAGTACTTC
16,TRBD1,TRBJ1-1,NA,TRBV2,CASRRTGPTLNTEAFF,TGTGCCAGCAGACGGACAGGACCGACTTTGAACACTGAAGCTTTCTTT
17,TRBD1,TRBJ2-3,NA,TRBV19,CASSIEQGALSTDTQYF,TGTGCCAGTAGTATAGAACAGGGGGCCCTTAGCACAGATACGCAGTATTTT
15,NA,TRBJ1-2,once,TRBV9,CASSVDIQANYGYTF,TGTGCCAGCAGCGTAGATATCCAGGCTAACTATGGCTACACCTTC
17,TRBD2,TRBJ2-2,NA,TRBV11-3,CASSPGLAGGGTGELFF,TGTGCCAGCAGCCCGGGACTAGCGGGAGGTGGGACCGGGGAGCTGTTTTTT
15,NA,TRBJ2-7,NA,TRBV7-9,CASSLQRGGTYEQYF,TGTGCCAGCAGCTTACAGAGGGGGGGCACCTACGAGCAGTACTTC
14,NA,TRBJ1-5,few,TRBV4-2,CASSHQGSVQPQHF,TGTGCCAGCAGCCACCAGGGATCCGTTCAGCCCCAGCATTTT
16,TRBD2,TRBJ2-4,NA,TRBV15,CATSSAGTSGTYIQYF,TGTGCCACCAGCAGTGCCGGGACTAGCGGGACTTACATTCAGTACTTC
18,TRBD2,TRBJ2-7,NA,TRBV5-4,CASSSDSLIAGRRYEQYF,TGTGCCAGCAGCTCGGACTCCTTGATAGCCGGGAGGAGATACGAGCAGTACTTC
15,TRBD1,TRBJ1-3,NA,TRBV9,CASTRQGTSGNTIYF,TGTGCCAGCACCCGACAGGGGACCTCTGGAAACACCATATATTTT
15,TRBD1,TRBJ1-2,once,TRBV7-2,CASSLRRGTGIGYTF,TGTGCCAGCAGCTTAAGGCGCGGGACAGGGATCGGCTACACCTTC
14,NA,TRBJ2-4,NA,TRBV25-1,CASSDAGSKNIQYF,TGTGCCAGCAGTGATGCAGGATCAAAAAACATTCAGTACTTC
15,TRBD1,TRBJ2-3,NA,TRBV3-1/TRBV3-2,CASSFPGQAGDTQYF,TGTGCCAGCAGCTTCCCGGGACAGGCTGGAGATACGCAGTATTTT
16,TRBD2,TRBJ2-1,NA,TRBV5-6,CASSLGFSSGYNEQFF,TGTGCCAGCAGCTTGGGTTTTTCTAGCGGCTACAATGAGCAGTTCTTC
16,TRBD1,TRBJ2-3,NA,TRBV25-1,CASSESGQGIADTQYF,TGTGCCAGCAGTGAATCCGGACAGGGGATCGCAGATACGCAGTATTTT
14,NA,TRBJ1-1,NA,TRBV10-3,CAISTTPAGGEAFF,TGTGCCATCAGTACAACCCCCGCCGGGGGTGAAGCTTTCTTT
16,NA,TRBJ2-4,NA,TRBV4-1,CASSRPTTEAKNIQYF,TGCGCCAGCAGCCGACCCACGACAGAAGCCAAAAACATTCAGTACTTC
14,TRBD1,TRBJ2-2,NA,TRBV9,CASSVDRGFRELFF,TGTGCCAGCAGCGTAGACAGGGGGTTTCGGGAGCTGTTTTTT
13,NA,TRBJ1-1,NA,TRBV12-3/TRBV12-4,CASRDTLNTEAFF,TGTGCCAGCAGGGACACGTTGAACACTGAAGCTTTCTTT
15,NA,TRBJ1-2,NA,TRBV19,CASSSGTTGIDGYTF,TGTGCCAGTAGTTCCGGGACTACAGGGATCGATGGCTACACCTTC
17,TRBD1,TRBJ1-6,NA,TRBV5-5,CASSLDRGRSYNSPLHF,TGTGCCAGCAGCTTGGACAGGGGGAGGTCCTATAATTCACCCCTCCACTTT
12,NA,TRBJ1-1,NA,TRBV3-1/TRBV3-2,CASSQVEAEAFF,TGTGCCAGCAGCCAAGTAGAAGCTGAAGCTTTCTTT
16,TRBD2,TRBJ2-1,NA,TRBV4-3,CASSQLAGGSYNEQFF,TGCGCCAGCAGCCAACTAGCGGGGGGTTCCTACAATGAGCAGTTCTTC
20,TRBD2,TRBJ2-1,NA,TRBV19,CASSKGRTSGLAGGYNEQFF,TGTGCCAGTAGTAAAGGGAGGACCTCGGGACTAGCGGGAGGTTACAATGAGCAGTTCTTC
14,NA,TRBJ1-5,NA,TRBV6-2/TRBV6-3,CASSYYPNRSPQHF,TGTGCCAGCAGTTACTACCCGAACAGGTCCCCCCAGCATTTT
16,NA,TRBJ1-6,NA,TRBV5-4,CASSRAGGQYNSPLHF,TGTGCCAGCAGCCGAGCTGGAGGACAGTATAATTCACCCCTCCACTTT
15,TRBD2,TRBJ2-1,NA,TRBV5-1,CASSSGTSDANEQFF,TGCGCCAGCAGCTCCGGGACTAGCGACGCCAATGAGCAGTTCTTC
14,TRBD1,TRBJ1-1,once,TRBV19,CASTKDRVNTEAFF,TGTGCCAGTACCAAGGACAGGGTGAACACTGAAGCTTTCTTT
15,TRBD1,TRBJ2-7,NA,TRBV3-1/TRBV3-2,CASSHGTGGSVEQYF,TGTGCCAGCAGCCACGGGACAGGAGGCTCCGTCGAGCAGTACTTC
15,TRBD1,TRBJ1-2,NA,TRBV5-1,CASSLGTGFNYGYTF,TGCGCCAGCAGCTTGGGGACAGGGTTTAACTATGGCTACACCTTC
14,TRBD1,TRBJ1-1,NA,TRBV5-1,CASSGGTGNTEAFF,TGCGCCAGCAGCGGAGGGACAGGGAACACTGAAGCTTTCTTT
13,NA,TRBJ1-4,NA,TRBV7-9,CASSLAVSEKLFF,TGTGCCAGCAGCTTAGCAGTGAGTGAAAAACTGTTTTTT
16,NA,TRBJ2-7,NA,TRBV12-2,CASRFTRDYLFDEQYF,TGTGCAAGTCGCTTCACCCGGGACTATTTATTCGACGAGCAGTACTTC
14,NA,TRBJ1-2,NA,TRBV6-5,CASTRTEANYGYTF,TGTGCCAGCACTAGGACTGAAGCGAACTATGGCTACACCTTC
20,TRBD2,TRBJ2-6,NA,TRBV28,CASSSFPGLAGDAGANVLTF,TGTGCCAGCAGTTCATTTCCGGGACTAGCGGGGGACGCTGGGGCCAACGTCCTGACTTTC
16,TRBD1,TRBJ2-7,NA,TRBV28,CASSPGQEIISYEQYF,TGTGCCAGCAGTCCCGGACAGGAAATAATCTCCTACGAGCAGTACTTC
16,TRBD2,TRBJ2-5,once,TRBV5-1,CASSSTSGGSRETQYF,TGCGCCAGCAGCTCGACTAGCGGGGGGAGCAGAGAGACCCAGTACTTC
11,NA,TRBJ1-1,NA,TRBV10-2,CASHRDAEAFF,TGCGCCAGCCACAGGGACGCTGAAGCTTTCTTT
15,NA,TRBJ2-1,NA,TRBV9,CASSQGGPLYNEQFF,TGTGCCAGCAGCCAAGGAGGGCCCCTATACAATGAGCAGTTCTTC
19,NA,TRBJ1-5,NA,TRBV6-2/TRBV6-3,CASSYFIGGDPRENQPQHF,TGTGCCAGCAGTTACTTCATCGGCGGCGACCCCCGTGAAAATCAGCCCCAGCATTTT
15,TRBD2,TRBJ2-7,NA,TRBV7-2,CASSLGLAGVYEQYF,TGTGCCAGCAGCTTGGGACTAGCGGGGGTCTACGAGCAGTACTTC
14,NA,TRBJ1-6,few,TRBV7-2,CASSLKRGNSPLHF,TGTGCCAGCAGCTTAAAACGGGGTAATTCACCCCTCCACTTT
13,TRBD2,TRBJ2-3,NA,TRBV20-1,CSASGGGADTQYF,TGCAGTGCTAGTGGCGGGGGGGCAGATACGCAGTATTTT
16,TRBD2,TRBJ2-1,few,TRBV19,CASSILSSGSLAWQFF,TGTGCCAGTAGTATATTGTCTAGCGGGAGTCTGGCCTGGCAGTTCTTC
15,TRBD1,TRBJ2-3,NA,TRBV5-1,CASSFRGPSTDTQYF,TGCGCCAGCAGCTTCAGGGGGCCCAGCACAGATACGCAGTATTTT
16,TRBD1,TRBJ2-2,few,TRBV5-1,CASSLQGGTDTGELFF,TGCGCCAGCAGCTTGCAAGGGGGCACGGACACCGGGGAGCTGTTTTTT
15,NA,TRBJ2-3,NA,TRBV2,CASSASVKLTDTQYF,TGTGCCAGCAGTGCGTCTGTTAAACTAACAGATACGCAGTATTTT
15,NA,TRBJ1-3,few,TRBV18,CASSPSAGPGNTIYF,TGTGCCAGCTCACCCTCCGCAGGCCCTGGAAACACCATATATTTT